This T cell receptor (beta chain) was sequenced during a study of blood T cell repertoires in COVID-19. Membership in each cohort depended on participant-reported clinical history. Using immunoSEQ multiplex PCR, the repertoire was profiled, and TCRdb retains in-frame clones only, with some absent. The sample consists of about 50,000 clones, about 72% of them appearing once. CDR1 and CDR2 from the germline V gene are LNHDA and SQIVND (reference sequence). This CDR3 comprises 15 residues. V gave up 6 bases and J gave up 5 bases; unmatched junction bases: 6. The chain has TRBV19 and TRBJ2-2, with TRBD1 matching 10 bases. The sample taken for sequencing was PBMCs or T cells enriched from blood (not recorded which). This TCR derives from a woman in her fifties or sixties with acute COVID-19. CDR3 region: CASSRDRGNTGELFF. As DNA, the CDR3 is TGTGCCAGTAGCCGGGACAGGGGAAATACCGGGGAGCTGTTTTTT.